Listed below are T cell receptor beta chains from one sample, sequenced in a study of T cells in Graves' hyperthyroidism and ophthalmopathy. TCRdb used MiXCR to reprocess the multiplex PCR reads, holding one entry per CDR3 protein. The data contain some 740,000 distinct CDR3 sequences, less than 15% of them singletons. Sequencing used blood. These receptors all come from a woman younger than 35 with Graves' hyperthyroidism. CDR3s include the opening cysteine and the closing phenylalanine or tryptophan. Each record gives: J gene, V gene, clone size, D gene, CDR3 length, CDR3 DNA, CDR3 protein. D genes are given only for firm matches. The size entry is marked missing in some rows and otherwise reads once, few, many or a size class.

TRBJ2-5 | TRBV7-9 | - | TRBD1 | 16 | TGTGCCAGCAGCTTATTGCCGACAGGGAGACCAGAGACCCAGTACTTC | CASSLLPTGRPETQYF
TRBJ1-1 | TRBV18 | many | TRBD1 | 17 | TGTGCCAGCTCCCGCCCGGGACAGTCGCCAGTGAACACTGAAGCTTTCTTT | CASSRPGQSPVNTEAFF
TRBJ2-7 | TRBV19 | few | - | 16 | TGTGCCAGTAGCCTAAACTCCGGGATAGCTGCAAACGAGCAGTACTTC | CASSLNSGIAANEQYF
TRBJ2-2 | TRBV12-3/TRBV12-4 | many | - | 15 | TGTGCCAGCAGTTTACAGGGGTTTAACACCGGGGAGCTGTTTTTT | CASSLQGFNTGELFF
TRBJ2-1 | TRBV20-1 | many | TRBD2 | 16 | TGCAGTGCTAGAGATATCGGGACTAGCGGGAGAGGTGAGCAGTTCTTC | CSARDIGTSGRGEQFF
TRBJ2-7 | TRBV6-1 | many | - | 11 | TGTGCCACCGACAAGGGAGGCGGGCAGTACTTC | CATDKGGGQYF
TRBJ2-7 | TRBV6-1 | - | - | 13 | TGTGCCAGCATCGGATTAGAATCCTACGAGCAGTACTTC | CASIGLESYEQYF
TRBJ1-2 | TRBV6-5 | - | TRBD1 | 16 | TGTGCCAGCAGTTACTCGGCCGGGGGACAGGACTATGGCTACACCTTC | CASSYSAGGQDYGYTF
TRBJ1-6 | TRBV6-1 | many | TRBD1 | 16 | TGTGCCAGCAGAATCGTTCGACAGGGAGATAATTCACCCCTCCACTTT | CASRIVRQGDNSPLHF
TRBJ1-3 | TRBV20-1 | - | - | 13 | TGCAGTGCTAGAGGGAATACTGGAAACACCATATATTTT | CSARGNTGNTIYF
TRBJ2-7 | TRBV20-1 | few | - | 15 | TGCAGTGCTAGAGATCATAGGGCGCTACTGGACGAGCAGTACTTC | CSARDHRALLDEQYF
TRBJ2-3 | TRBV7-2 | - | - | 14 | TGTGCCAGCAGCCTAAACGGGTGGTGGGCTACGCAGTATTTT | CASSLNGWWATQYF
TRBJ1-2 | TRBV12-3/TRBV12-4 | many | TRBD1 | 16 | TGTGCCAGCAGTTTAAACAGGGGGCTACCTAACTATGGCTACACCTTC | CASSLNRGLPNYGYTF
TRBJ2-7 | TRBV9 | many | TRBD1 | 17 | TGTGCCAGCAGCGTAGACAAAGGTGACAGGGCGACCTACGAGCAGTACTTC | CASSVDKGDRATYEQYF
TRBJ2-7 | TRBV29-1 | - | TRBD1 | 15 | TGCAGCGTTGAAGAGATAGGGGGCAAGAAGTACGAGCAGTACTTC | CSVEEIGGKKYEQYF
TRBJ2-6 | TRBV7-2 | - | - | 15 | TGTGCCAGCAGCCCTCGCTCCTCTGGGGCCAACGTCCTGACTTTC | CASSPRSSGANVLTF
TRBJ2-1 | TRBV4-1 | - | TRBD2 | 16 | TGCGCCGGCAGCCAAAAGACTAGCGGGAGGTCGGATGAGCAGTTCTTC | CAGSQKTSGRSDEQFF
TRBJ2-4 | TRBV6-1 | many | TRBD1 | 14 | TGTGCCAGCAGTAGGACAGGGATAGAAAACATTCAGTACTTC | CASSRTGIENIQYF